The 12 T cell receptor beta chains reported below all come from one sample, sequenced in a study of cytomegalovirus exposure and HLA in healthy donors. PCR used 60 Vbeta primers and 13 Jbeta primers. The assay was immunoSEQ multiplex PCR, and TCRdb's table has in-frame clones only and misses some. The sample has roughly 200,000 clones; 80% are singletons. Sequencing was performed on PBMCs. All receptors come from a boy aged 5-17 years in good health and CMV-seronegative.

This sequence joins TRBV5-4 and TRBJ2-1; D is unresolved. CDR1 is SGHNT and CDR2 is YYREEE in the germline V gene (reference sequence). Trimming shortened V by 5 bases and J by 4 bases, and 4 bases separated the two germline ends. The CDR3 totals 11 residues. Here the CDR3 reads CASSQYNEQFF. Written as DNA, the CDR3 is TGTGCCAGCAGTCAATACAATGAGCAGTTCTTC.

The J gene is TRBJ1-4, the V gene TRBV6-1, with D hard to call. Germline V gene data show CDR1 as MNHNS and CDR2 as SASEGT. The V end lost 2 bases, the J end lost 16 bases, and 11 bases lay between the germline ends. This CDR3 region has 11 residues. CDR3 amino acids: CASSEYGRGFF. CDR3 coding DNA: TGTGCCAGCAGTGAATACGGACGGGGGTTTTTT.

This clone was observed a few times. V gene TRBV5-4 combines with J gene TRBJ2-7; weak D call: TRBD2 (5 bases). Germline CDR1 reads SGHNT; CDR2 reads YYREEE (reference sequence). The CDR3 has 13 residues. V gave up 4 bases and J gave up 2 bases, with 10 bases separating them. The DNA for the CDR3 is TGTGCCAGCAGCCCCACCGGGGCCTACGAGCAGTACTTC. Translation gives CASSPTGAYEQYF.

This chain uses TRBV13 with TRBJ2-7; TRBD2 matches 13 bases. V trimming: 1 base; J trimming: 5 bases; junction bases outside the gene matches: 11. The CDR3 covers 18 residues. The V gene's germline CDR1 is PRHDT and CDR2 FYEKMQ (reference sequence). CDR3 DNA: TGTGCCAGCAGCTTAGACCCGATACTAGCGGGAGGGCCCCACGAGCAGTACTTC. Protein product: CASSLDPILAGGPHEQYF.

The rearrangement uses TRBV5-6 and TRBJ1-4; D gene unclear. V was trimmed by 4 bases and J by 5 bases, leaving 9 bases between them. Germline V gene data show CDR1 as SGHDT and CDR2 as YYEEEE. This CDR3 contains 13 residues. CDR3 in amino acids: CASSPYINEKLFF. CDR3 DNA: TGTGCCAGCAGCCCATACATCAATGAAAAACTGTTTTTT.

V usage is TRBV4-1 and J usage is TRBJ2-2; possibly TRBD1 for D (5 bases). Looked up from germline, CDR1 is MGHRA and CDR2 is YSYEKL. Trimming took off 3 bases at V and 6 bases at J, with 8 bases between the two ends. This CDR3 contains 13 residues. CDR3 coding DNA: TGCGCCAGCAGCCATCCAGGGTCCGGGGAGCTGTTTTTT. Translating it yields CASSHPGSGELFF.

Comment on this clone: The junction differs from germline at one of its ends, possibly a read error. The V and J genes are TRBV7-9 and TRBJ2-1; 7 bases line up with TRBD2. The CDR3 length is 15 residues. In germline, CDR1 is SEHNR, CDR2 FQNEAQ (reference sequence). CDR3: CSSSSSSGHSNEQFF. The CDR3 nucleotides read TGTTCCAGCAGCTCGTCTAGCGGACATTCCAATGAGCAGTTCTTC.

V usage is TRBV4-3 and J usage is TRBJ2-3; TRBD2 might be the D (5 bases). There are 15 residues in the CDR3. V lost 0 bases and J 1 base, leaving 8 bases between the germline ends. Germline V lookup: CDR1 LGHNA, CDR2 YSLEER. The CDR3 loop reads CASSQDAGGTDTQYF. CDR3 bases: TGCGCCAGCAGCCAAGATGCCGGGGGCACAGATACGCAGTATTTT.

The rearrangement joins TRBV4-1 to TRBJ1-3; D unresolved. Trimming left V 0 bases short and J 0 bases short, with 12 bases between. There are 17 residues in the CDR3. CDR1 is MGHRA and CDR2 is YSYEKL in the germline V gene. CDR3 sequence (DNA): TGCGCCAGCAGCCAAGATCCCGGACTGTTCTCTGGAAACACCATATATTTT. This sequence encodes CASSQDPGLFSGNTIYF.

V usage is TRBV7-9 and J usage is TRBJ1-2; D is perhaps TRBD1 (6 bases). Between the trimmed V and J ends, which lost 1 base and 3 bases, there was a span of 12 bases. This CDR3 spans 15 amino acids. Germline CDR1 reads SEHNR; CDR2 reads FQNEAQ (reference sequence). This CDR3 reads CASSLVKGVDYGYTF. Here the CDR3 DNA reads TGTGCCAGCAGCTTAGTGAAGGGGGTGGACTATGGCTACACCTTC.

In DNA, the CDR3 is TGTGCCATCAGTGAGTCCCCCTCTAGCGGGGGGACAGATACGCAGTATTTT. Translation: CAISESPSSGGTDTQYF. V usage is TRBV10-3 and J usage is TRBJ2-3, with 11 positions matching TRBD2. J was trimmed by 3 bases and V by 0 bases; bases with no gene match: 5. The germline CDR1 and CDR2 sequences are ENHRY and SYGVKD. The CDR3 is 17 residues long.

This rearrangement joins TRBV29-1 to TRBJ1-1; no clear D gene. The CDR3 has 16 amino acids. Trimming stripped 5 bases from V and 3 bases from J, with 22 bases between. Germline CDR1 reads SQVTM; CDR2 reads ANQGSEA. CDR3 bases: TGCAGCGTTCTAGCAGACGGCGAACAGTGGGACACTGAAGCTTTCTTT. Protein product: CSVLADGEQWDTEAFF. Supplemented by reference TRBV29-1 and TRBJ1-1, the full variable domain reads SAVISQKPSRDICQRGTSLTIQCQVDSQVTMMFWYRQQPGQSLTLIATANQGSEATYESGFVIDKFPISRPNLTFSTLTVSNMSPEDSSIYLCSVLADGEQWDTEAFFGQGTRLTVV.